Below, 26 T cell receptor beta chains from the same sample are listed, as sequenced in a study of cytomegalovirus exposure and HLA in healthy donors. Primers for the PCR totalled 60 Vbeta and 13 Jbeta. TCRdb keeps only in-frame clones here, not all; method: immunoSEQ multiplex PCR. The sample consists of 130,000 or so clones, about three quarters of them appearing once. The sequenced sample consisted of PBMCs. Every receptor here comes from a man aged 35 to 55 in good health and CMV-seronegative.

The rearrangement joins TRBV13 to TRBJ1-2; TRBD1 agrees at 7 bases. Trimming cost V 2 bases and J 2 bases; bases outside gene matches: 5. Germline V gene data show CDR1 as PRHDT and CDR2 as FYEKMQ (reference sequence). CDR3 length equals 15 residues. CDR3 nucleotides: TGTGCCAGCAGCTTACGAGGAGGGGGCAACTATGGCTACACCTTC. Translation: CASSLRGGGNYGYTF.

The chain's CDR3 is CASRPTGWRGYTF. In DNA form, the CDR3 reads TGCGCCAGCAGACCCACAGGGTGGAGGGGCTACACCTTC. The chain employs TRBV4-1 and TRBJ1-2, with D maybe TRBD1 (6 bases). V lost 6 bases, J lost 8 bases, and 16 bases lay in between. This CDR3 comprises 13 residues. The V gene's germline CDR1 is MGHRA and CDR2 YSYEKL.

This clone has only a few counts. This rearrangement joins TRBV6-4 to TRBJ2-2; D might be TRBD1 (6 bases). The V gene's germline CDR1 is MRHNA and CDR2 SNTAGT. V lost 6 bases and J lost 3, with 14 bases in between. The CDR3 totals 15 residues. CDR3 coding DNA: TGTGCCAGCAGAGAAGGGGACACGGACACCGGGGAGCTGTTTTTT. This codes for CASREGDTDTGELFF.

V and J are TRBV13 and TRBJ2-1; 10 bases match TRBD2. Looked up from germline, CDR1 is PRHDT and CDR2 is FYEKMQ (reference sequence). This CDR3 is 14 amino acids long. Germline trimming cut 7 bases from V and 7 bases from J; bases unmatched to any gene: 7. The CDR3 spells CASIRAGGKNEQFF. The CDR3 DNA follows: TGTGCCAGCATCCGAGCGGGAGGGAAAAATGAGCAGTTCTTC.

The V call is TRBV4-1, the J call TRBJ2-5; 14 bases agree with TRBD2. With the DNA end fitting TRBJ2-7 better, the J assignment may be wrong. Germline-derived CDR1 and CDR2 are MGHRA and YSYEKL. The CDR3 is 16 residues long. The CDR3 sequence is CASSQPGLAGESEQYF. The CDR3 DNA follows: TGCGCCAGCAGCCAGCCGGGACTAGCGGGAGAATCCGAGCAGTACTTC.

The rearrangement uses TRBV6-1 and TRBJ2-3; 13 nucleotides line up with TRBD2. CDR1 and CDR2 from the germline V gene are MNHNS and SASEGT. Trimming at V came to 5 bases and at J to 4 bases, leaving 6 bases not matched to a gene. This CDR3 has 16 amino acids. The CDR3 region has the DNA TGTGCCAGCAGTAAAGGACTAGCGGGAGACCCAGATACGCAGTATTTT. Translating gives CASSKGLAGDPDTQYF.

V gene TRBV6-1 combines with J gene TRBJ2-7, with TRBD2 as a possible D gene (6 bases). This CDR3 contains 13 residues. The V end lost 6 bases, the J end lost 2 bases, and 11 bases lay between the germline ends. Germline V gene data show CDR1 as MNHNS and CDR2 as SASEGT. The CDR3 loop is CASSAGLAYEQYF. In DNA form, the CDR3 reads TGTGCCAGCAGCGCGGGACTGGCCTACGAGCAGTACTTC.

The chain has TRBV5-7 and TRBJ1-2, with 9 bases identical to TRBD1. TRBV5-7 is flagged as an ORF with uncertain function. Trimming took 2 bases from V and 3 from J; bases not matched to a gene: 5. The CDR3 is made up of 15 amino acids. CDR3 nucleotide sequence: TGTGCCAGCAGCTTAGACAGGGGGGGGGACTATGGCTACACCTTC. Translating it yields CASSLDRGGDYGYTF.

The chain recombines TRBV7-9 with TRBJ2-3, with D perhaps TRBD1 (6 bases). Germline CDR1 and CDR2: SEHNR and FQNEAQ (reference sequence). Trimming pared 1 base from V and 4 bases from J, leaving 15 bases between. The CDR3 has 16 amino acids. Written as DNA, the CDR3 is TGTGCCAGCAGCTTAGGGGCAGGGGTTTGGGCAGATACGCAGTATTTT. It yields the protein CASSLGAGVWADTQYF.

The V call is TRBV4-1, the J call TRBJ2-1; TRBD2 might be the D (5 bases). Trimming cost V 1 base and J 0 bases, with 19 bases left between them. Germline CDR1 is MGHRA and CDR2 is YSYEKL. The CDR3 is made up of 19 amino acids. The CDR3 here is CASSQVSLGAAVSYNEQFF. Here the CDR3 DNA reads TGCGCCAGCAGCCAAGTGTCACTAGGCGCGGCAGTCTCCTACAATGAGCAGTTCTTC.

The chain recombines TRBV5-1 with TRBJ2-3, with 8 bases fitting TRBD1. The germline CDR1 and CDR2 sequences are SGHRS and YFSETQ. The CDR3 runs 14 residues. J was trimmed by 4 bases and V by 3 bases; bases with no gene match: 4. CDR3 sequence: CASSWTGSADTQYF. CDR3 nucleotides: TGCGCCAGCAGCTGGACAGGGTCAGCAGATACGCAGTATTTT.

The J gene is TRBJ1-3, the V gene TRBV28; D possibly corresponds to TRBD1 (5 bases). The ends were cut back, 3 bases at V and 0 bases at J, with 21 bases in the middle. The germline V gene encodes CDR1 MDHEN and CDR2 SYDVKM. The CDR3 consists of 19 residues. DNA of the CDR3: TGTGCCAGCAGTTTCGGGTCCGGGACTTGGGGGACCTCTGGAAACACCATATATTTT. It translates to CASSFGSGTWGTSGNTIYF.

This clone has more than one count but fewer than ten. This sequence joins TRBV6-1 and TRBJ2-1; TRBD2 might be the D (6 bases). Germline V gene sequence: CDR1 MNHNS, CDR2 SASEGT. The CDR3 sequence is 14 residues long. V was cut by 0 bases and J by 12 bases, with 15 bases left in between. In DNA, the CDR3 is TGTGCCAGCAGTGAAGCCTGGGGGTCCGGGGGGCAGTTCTTC. Protein sequence: CASSEAWGSGGQFF.

In this sample, this clone turned up many times. The J gene is TRBJ2-1, the V gene TRBV6-1, with D possibly being TRBD2 (5 bases). From germline, CDR1 is MNHNS and CDR2 SASEGT. CDR3 length: 14 residues. Deletions cut 3 bases from V and 3 bases from J, with 9 bases between. This chain's CDR3 is CASSDEGGYNEQFF. Written as DNA, the CDR3 is TGTGCCAGCAGTGACGAAGGAGGCTACAATGAGCAGTTCTTC.

J is TRBJ2-5 and V is TRBV2; 8 bases are a match to TRBD1. This CDR3 has 15 amino acids. V lost 6 bases, J lost 9 bases, and 15 bases stayed unmatched. Germline V gene lookup returns CDR1 SNHLY and CDR2 FYNNEI. CDR3 sequence (DNA): TGTGCCAGCAGGTACCAGGGGGCGCGCCTCGCGCCCCAGTACTTC. It codes for CASRYQGARLAPQYF.

The gene calls are TRBV29-1 and TRBJ2-3; possibly TRBD1 for D (5 bases). This CDR3 spans 12 amino acids. CDR1 is SQVTM and CDR2 is ANQGSEA in the germline V gene. V lost 6 bases to trimming and J lost 8 bases, with 15 bases between them. The CDR3 DNA is TGCAGCGTGGAGCAGGGCGGCGGTACGCAGTATTTT. It specifies CSVEQGGGTQYF.

V is TRBV25-1 and J is TRBJ2-1, with TRBD1 matching 8 bases. Per germline, CDR1 MGHDK and CDR2 SYGVNS. V trimming: 8 bases; J trimming: 3 bases; junction bases outside the gene matches: 9. This CDR3 region has 15 residues. CDR3 in amino acids: CASAIGQGYYNEQFF. For the CDR3, the DNA is TGTGCCAGCGCCATTGGACAGGGCTACTACAATGAGCAGTTCTTC.

This rearrangement joins TRBV4-1 to TRBJ2-3, with 12 nucleotides matching TRBD2. This CDR3 spans 17 amino acids. CDR1 is MGHRA, CDR2 YSYEKL, per germline. The J segment lost 2 bases and the V segment lost 0 bases, leaving 3 bases of the junction unmatched. The CDR3 nucleotides read TGCGCCAGCAGCCAAGAGACTAGCGGGGGAAACACAGATACGCAGTATTTT. Translating it yields CASSQETSGGNTDTQYF.

J is TRBJ2-7 and V is TRBV4-3; TRBD2 agrees at 9 bases. J gave up 0 bases and V 0 bases, and 6 bases lay outside the gene matches. CDR3 length: 17 amino acids. CDR1 and CDR2 (germline): LGHNA, YSLEER. The CDR3 region is CASSQDPPRGGSYEQYF. The CDR3 coding sequence is TGCGCCAGCAGCCAAGATCCCCCGCGGGGGGGCTCCTACGAGCAGTACTTC.

The rearrangement uses TRBV19 and TRBJ1-5; 9 nucleotides align to TRBD1. From germline, CDR1 is LNHDA and CDR2 SQIVND (reference sequence). V was clipped by 5 bases and J by 5 bases; unmatched bases: 4. CDR3 length: 14 amino acids. The CDR3 is CASSGRDRDQPQHF. In DNA form, the CDR3 reads TGTGCCAGTAGTGGCCGGGACAGGGATCAGCCCCAGCATTTT. Based on the CDR3 plus reference TRBV19 and TRBJ1-5, the full variable domain is DGGITQSPKYLFRKEGQNVTLSCEQNLNHDAMYWYRQDPGQGLRLIYYSQIVNDFQKGDIAEGYSVSREKKESFPLTVTSAQKNPTAFYLCASSGRDRDQPQHFGDGTRLSIL.

The chain couples TRBV7-2 to TRBJ1-4, with 8 nucleotides matching TRBD1. With 1 base clipped from V and 7 bases from J, the junction kept 5 bases outside the gene matches. The germline CDR1 and CDR2 sequences are SGHTA and FQGNSA. This CDR3 comprises 15 residues. The CDR3 region has the DNA TGTGCCAGCAGCTTAGGCAGGGGGCTCTCTGAAAAACTGTTTTTT. This gives the protein CASSLGRGLSEKLFF. Together with reference TRBV7-2 and TRBJ1-4, the CDR3 gives the full variable domain: GAGVSQSPSNKVTEKGKDVELRCDPISGHTALYWYRQSLGQGLEFLIYFQGNSAPDKSGLPSDRFSAERTGGSVSTLTIQRTQQEDSAVYLCASSLGRGLSEKLFFGSGTQLSVL.

The chain couples TRBV15 to TRBJ1-1; D possibly corresponds to TRBD1 (6 bases). The V and J ends lost 0 bases and 2 bases respectively, with 13 bases between them. Germline CDR1 and CDR2: LNHNV and YYDKDF (reference sequence). The CDR3 runs to 16 residues. The chain's CDR3 is CATSREWGGANTEAFF. The DNA for the CDR3 is TGTGCCACCAGCAGAGAGTGGGGGGGCGCAAACACTGAAGCTTTCTTT.

The table lists this clone with a count of one. The V gene is TRBV6-5, the J gene TRBJ1-1; unclear D gene. Germline V CDR1 and CDR2: MNHEY, SVGAGI. The V gene lost 0 bases and the J gene lost 1 base, with 9 bases spanning the gap. The CDR3 runs to 15 residues. The CDR3 reads CASSYSSRPNTEAFF. CDR3 nucleotide sequence: TGTGCCAGCAGTTACTCGAGCCGCCCGAACACTGAAGCTTTCTTT.

V gene TRBV28 combines with J gene TRBJ1-2; 8 nucleotides agree with TRBD1. The V segment lost 1 base and the J segment 4 bases; nucleotides outside the gene matches: 14. Germline loops: CDR1 MDHEN, CDR2 SYDVKM. The CDR3 runs 18 residues. CDR3 residues: CASSLYSRDRYLFYGYTF. DNA of the CDR3: TGTGCCAGCAGTTTATACAGCCGGGACAGGTATCTCTTCTATGGCTACACCTTC.

DNA of the CDR3: TGTGCCAGCAGCCAAGATTCCGGGAGGGCAGGGTACAATGAGCAGTTCTTC. Protein product: CASSQDSGRAGYNEQFF. The V call is TRBV4-2, the J call TRBJ2-1; 8 bases align to TRBD2. The CDR3 consists of 17 residues. Germline trimming cut 0 bases from V and 4 bases from J; bases unmatched to any gene: 8. The germline V gene has CDR1 LGHNA and CDR2 YNFKEQ.

The CDR3 DNA reads as TGTGCCAGCAGTGAGAGACCCGGGACAGCCGGGAATTCACCCCTCCACTTT. Its translation: CASSERPGTAGNSPLHF. The V call is TRBV6-1, the J call TRBJ1-6; 7 positions match TRBD1. Germline V gene lookup returns CDR1 MNHNS and CDR2 SASEGT. The CDR3 totals 17 residues. Losses at the gene ends were 3 bases for V and 7 bases for J; bases not matched to a gene: 12.